This T cell receptor (beta chain) originates from a study of blood T cells in healthy people across ages (dated by TCRdb to about 2015). General notes on the study: In model experiments, template switching captured about one uniquely barcoded TCR beta cDNA molecule for every two T cells. The study measured age-related changes in TCR beta repertoire diversity using deep sequencing normalized with unique cDNA molecular identifiers. Donors were grouped into four age groups: young (average approximately 15 years), middle-aged (39), aged (approximately 58) and long-lived (about 82). Two additional independent replicas of 1 million unique cDNA reads from the same blood draw were analyzed for two donors (one aged 18 to 29 and one aged 80 or older). Results the study describes overall, beyond this receptor: Donor CMV infection status was unknown, potentially confounding age-related changes in expanded clonotypes. Compared with the aged group, the long-lived group had more naive CD4+ T cells, fewer expanded clones and increased TCR diversity, suggesting age selection. Because profiling used bulk unsorted PBMCs, naive and antigen-experienced compartments could not be compared conclusively. Observed TCR beta diversity per million T cells fell roughly linearly with age, and a significant reduction was already apparent by age around 40. Estimates of total diversity based on one million sequenced T cells were regarded as lower bounds and as underestimates. Observed TCR beta diversity correlated strongly with the percentage of naive T cells measured by flow cytometry.

Systemically healthy Caucasian individuals from Russia, some 40 in total and aged roughly 6 to 100 years, were included as donors. Ten milliliters of peripheral blood were drawn from each donor into EDTA-treated Vacutainer tubes. Ficoll-Paque density-gradient centrifugation was used to isolate PBMCs, with at least 6 million per sample. Total RNA was extracted from PBMCs with Trizol reagent, with at least 6 micrograms obtained per sample. Naive CD45RAhigh/CD27high T cell percentages were measured by flow cytometry on a PBMC aliquot from every donor. The CDR3, cysteine through phenylalanine, is 15 amino acids long. Only the CDR3 DNA is retained, 45 bases long and in frame from the first base. In the germline V gene (reference sequence), CDR1 corresponds to DFQATT and CDR2 to SNEGSKA. Note on this clonotype: Which antigen it targets is not known. One end of the junction is discordant with germline, which a read error may explain.

The library was built by means of 5' RACE. Sequencing was carried out with an Illumina HiSeq 2500. A second roughly 6 to 12 cycle PCR used a sample-barcoded 5' primer and a J-beta primer mix. Each TCR beta cDNA molecule received a unique molecular identifier from a template-switch 5' adaptor carrying 12 random nucleotides. Each sample yielded at least 2.5 million CDR3-containing paired-end reads. First-strand cDNA synthesis was performed from all RNA using the Mint cDNA synthesis kit, with priming by a TRBC-specific oligonucleotide. After uracil-DNA glycosylase treatment, a first 18-cycle PCR used universal primers M1SS and BC2_uni_R on all cDNA. Per the original workflow: Normalization of each sample was performed by random selection of 1 million high-quality reads, each carrying a distinct molecular identifier. Instead of being binned into consensus sequences, reads with shared molecular identifiers were discarded. MiTCR, set to a Q25 quality threshold and the strictest error-elimination algorithm, was used for CDR3 identification, clonotype clustering and error correction. Lower-bound total TCR beta diversity was estimated with a nonparametric unseen species model using Euler transformation. Through fastp at Q25 and MiXCR, TCRdb rebuilt clones from the public reads, retaining in-frame beta chains. All rows with the same CDR3 protein become a single entry with the most common DNA and genes. TCRdb's processing, not the authors', yielded these V and J calls. This sample comprises about 930,000 distinct CDR3 sequences, 25% to 35% of them detected only once. In total, the top ten clones hold approximately 10% of the sample.

Another study also made use of these data, one on T cells of mothers and their children. Reported in the second study: The donors were nine systemically healthy Caucasian individuals, made up of three mothers and their six children. cDNA synthesis consumed the entire amount of extracted RNA, loaded at approximately 1.6 ug RNA in each 15 ul reaction. Sample barcodes and 2-4 random nucleotides were added via the M1S primer in the second PCR. More than 9 million TCR beta CDR3 reads were obtained from each mother, and some 3 million reads were obtained from each child. TCR recombination output is similarly shaped by thymic selection in related and unrelated pairs, with a minor effect exerted by inherited differences. Related mother-child pairs always showed normalized repertoire overlap that was slightly higher than in unrelated mother-child pairs, though the difference was never significant. With a sensitivity of 90 to 100 clones per million clonotypes, no persistent microchimeric T cell clones were detected. Deep NGS was used in the study to compare the TCR beta repertoires of mothers and children and to look for features that separate related mother-child pairs from unrelated individuals. On average, the children were approximately 12 +/- 4 years old, while the mothers were about 40 +/- 4 years old. After adapters were ligated using NEBNext reagents, the libraries underwent 100+100 nt paired-end sequencing on an Illumina HiSeq 2000. To prevent cross-contamination, the mother and child libraries were prepared one month apart and sequenced in separate runs. For each donor, between roughly 450,000 and 2,200,000 distinct TCR beta clonotypes were identified. Naive TCR beta clonotypes were estimated from low-frequency clonotypes matched to each donor's FACS-determined naive share, without sorting.

The sequence was collected from a woman aged 40 to 50 in good health. Sequenced sample: blood. The V gene is TRBV20-1 and the J gene is TRBJ2-5; TRBD2 might be the D gene, on 5 matching bases. The DNA end favors TRBJ2-7, so the J call may be wrong. The CDR3 region: CSTRDKRTGTDEQYF. The sequence in DNA is TGCAGTACTAGAGATAAACGGACGGGAACCGACGAGCAGTACTTC.